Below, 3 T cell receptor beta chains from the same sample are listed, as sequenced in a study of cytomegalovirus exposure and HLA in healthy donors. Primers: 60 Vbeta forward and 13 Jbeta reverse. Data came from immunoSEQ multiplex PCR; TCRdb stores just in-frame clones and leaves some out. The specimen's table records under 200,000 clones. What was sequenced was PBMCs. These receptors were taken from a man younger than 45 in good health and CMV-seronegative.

CDR3 amino acids: CASRAKNYEQYF. The DNA of the CDR3 is TGTGCCAGCAGGGCAAAAAACTACGAGCAGTACTTC. The chain links TRBV28 to TRBJ2-7; D gene uncertain. The CDR3 loop spans 12 amino acids. Trimming removed 6 bases from V and 3 bases from J, with 9 bases in between. Germline CDR1 MDHEN, CDR2 SYDVKM.

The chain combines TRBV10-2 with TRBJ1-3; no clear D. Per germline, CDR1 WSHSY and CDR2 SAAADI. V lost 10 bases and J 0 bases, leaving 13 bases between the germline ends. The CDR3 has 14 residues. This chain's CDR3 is CATLGVSSGNTIYF. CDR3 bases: TGCGCCACACTAGGAGTTTCCTCTGGAAACACCATATATTTT.

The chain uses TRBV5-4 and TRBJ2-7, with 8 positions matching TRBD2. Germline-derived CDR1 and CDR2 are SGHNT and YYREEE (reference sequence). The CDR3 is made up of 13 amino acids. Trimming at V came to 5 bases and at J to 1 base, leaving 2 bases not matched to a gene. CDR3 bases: TGTGCCAGCAGTAGACTAGCGTCCTACGAGCAGTACTTC. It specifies CASSRLASYEQYF.